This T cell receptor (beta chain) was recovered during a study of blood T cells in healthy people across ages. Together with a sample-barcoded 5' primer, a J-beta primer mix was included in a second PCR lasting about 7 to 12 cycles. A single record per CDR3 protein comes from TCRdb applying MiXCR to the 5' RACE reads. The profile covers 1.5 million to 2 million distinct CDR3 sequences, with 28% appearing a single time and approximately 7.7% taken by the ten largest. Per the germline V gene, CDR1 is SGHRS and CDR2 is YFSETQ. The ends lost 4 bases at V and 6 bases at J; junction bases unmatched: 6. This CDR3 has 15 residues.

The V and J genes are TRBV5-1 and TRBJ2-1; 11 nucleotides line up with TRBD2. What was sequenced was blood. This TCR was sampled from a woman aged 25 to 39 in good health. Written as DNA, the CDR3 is TGCGCCAGCAGCCGCACCGGGACTAGCGGCAATGAGCAGTTCTTC. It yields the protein CASSRTGTSGNEQFF.